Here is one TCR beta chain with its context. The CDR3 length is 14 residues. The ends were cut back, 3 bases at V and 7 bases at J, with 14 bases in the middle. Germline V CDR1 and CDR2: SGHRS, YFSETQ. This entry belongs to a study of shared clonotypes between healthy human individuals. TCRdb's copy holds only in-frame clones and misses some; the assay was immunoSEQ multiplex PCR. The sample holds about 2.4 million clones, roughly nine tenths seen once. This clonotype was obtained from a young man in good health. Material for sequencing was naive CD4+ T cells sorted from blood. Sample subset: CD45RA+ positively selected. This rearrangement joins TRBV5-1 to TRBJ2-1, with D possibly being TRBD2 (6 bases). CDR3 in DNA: TGCGCCAGCAGCTGGGACTCCGTAGGGAATGAGCAGTTCTTC. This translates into CASSWDSVGNEQFF.